The 29 T cell receptor beta chains below all came from one sample that was sequenced in a study of graft-versus-host responses after intestinal transplantation. Only in-frame clones appear in the TCRdb table, and some are missing; sequencing was by immunoSEQ multiplex PCR. Among about 6,800 clones listed, 26% were seen once. Specimen: alloreactive CD4+ T cells from a mixed lymphocyte reaction culture, collected before intestinal transplant. The subset denotes: CFSE-low proliferating T cells sorted from roughly six-day pre-transplant mixed lymphocyte reaction (GvH or HvG direction). Receptor source: a human patient who received an intestinal transplant.

The chain uses TRBV6-5 and TRBJ2-5, with D possibly TRBD2 on 7 matching bases. Germline V gene sequence: CDR1 MNHEY, CDR2 SVGAGI. CDR3 length equals 14 residues. V lost 5 bases and J 3 bases, leaving 13 bases between the germline ends. CDR3 amino acids: CASSEGGSEETQYF. The CDR3 coding sequence is TGTGCCAGCAGTGAGGGGGGGTCTGAAGAGACCCAGTACTTC.

The V and J genes are TRBV25-1 and TRBJ1-3; TRBD1 agrees at 8 bases. The CDR3 consists of 12 residues. J was trimmed by 4 bases and V by 9 bases; bases with no gene match: 2. CDR1 MGHDK and CDR2 SYGVNS come from the germline V gene. CDR3 sequence: CASGQGGNTIYF. Written as DNA, the CDR3 is TGTGCCAGTGGACAGGGCGGAAACACCATATATTTT.

The CDR3 is CASSLAGLNTGELFF. The DNA for the CDR3 is TGTGCCAGCAGTTTGGCGGGACTTAACACCGGGGAGCTGTTTTTT. The rearrangement links TRBV28 to TRBJ2-2; tentative D call: TRBD2 (6 bases). V was shortened by 3 bases and J by 2 bases, with 10 bases between the two germline ends. Germline CDR1 reads MDHEN; CDR2 reads SYDVKM. The CDR3 runs to 15 residues.

A few counts support this clone. This chain connects TRBV6-4 to TRBJ2-7, with D perhaps TRBD2 (6 bases). This CDR3 contains 15 residues. Germline lookup yields CDR1 MRHNA and CDR2 SNTAGT. V lost 6 bases and J lost 0, with 15 bases in between. The CDR3 is CASSQRRGGSYEQYF. For the CDR3, the DNA is TGTGCCAGCAGCCAACGGCGGGGAGGCTCCTACGAGCAGTACTTC.

This clone has more than one count but fewer than ten. The chain employs TRBV6-5 and TRBJ2-7; 11 nucleotides agree with TRBD2. CDR3 size: 13 residues. V was pared by 10 bases and J by 2 bases, with 4 bases of the junction left unmatched. Germline V gives CDR1 MNHEY, CDR2 SVGAGI. CDR3 residues: CATGTSGPYEQYF. The CDR3 coding sequence is TGTGCCACCGGGACTAGCGGACCCTACGAGCAGTACTTC.

This clone appeared a few times. The chain links TRBV4-1 to TRBJ2-2, with TRBD2 identical over 12 bases. Trimming at V came to 0 bases and at J to 7 bases, leaving 18 bases not matched to a gene. Per the germline V gene, CDR1 is MGHRA and CDR2 is YSYEKL. CDR3 length: 21 residues. The CDR3 bases are TGCGCCAGCAGCCAAGAGGAGATCTTAGGGCTAGCGGGAGGGCCGTACGGGGAGCTGTTTTTT. Translation: CASSQEEILGLAGGPYGELFF.

Sample share makes this clone medium-sized (0.01 to 0.1%). This chain connects TRBV7-9 to TRBJ2-2; D remains unclear. Trimming removed 3 bases from V and 7 bases from J, with 9 bases in between. The CDR3 length is 13 residues. Germline V lookup: CDR1 SEHNR, CDR2 FQNEAQ (reference sequence). This CDR3 reads CASSFLVVGELFF. DNA for the CDR3: TGTGCCAGCAGCTTCCTCGTCGTCGGGGAGCTGTTTTTT.

This clone was observed a handful of times. The chain links TRBV4-3 to TRBJ2-5; 7 bases fit TRBD2. With V trimmed by 3 bases and J by 7 bases, 5 bases remained unmatched. The CDR3 length is 13 residues. Germline loops: CDR1 LGHNA, CDR2 YSLEER. The CDR3 loop is CASSQGGLGTQYF. DNA for the CDR3: TGCGCCAGCAGCCAGGGAGGGCTCGGGACCCAGTACTTC.

The V call is TRBV10-3, the J call TRBJ2-5; tentatively, D is TRBD1 (7 bases). This CDR3 spans 16 amino acids. From germline, CDR1 is ENHRY and CDR2 SYGVKD. V was trimmed by 2 bases and J by 1 base, leaving 14 bases between them. The CDR3 protein is CAISEAPEGAQETQYF. In DNA, the CDR3 is TGTGCCATCAGTGAGGCGCCGGAGGGGGCCCAAGAGACCCAGTACTTC.

A few counts support this clone. The CDR3 here is CASRVLGNGLAGAHEQYF. CDR3 coding DNA: TGTGCCAGCCGAGTCCTGGGCAACGGACTAGCGGGAGCCCACGAGCAGTACTTC. The chain uses TRBV11-3 and TRBJ2-7, with 13 bases that match TRBD2. Germline-derived CDR1 and CDR2 are SGHNT and YENEEA. The CDR3 is 18 residues long. With V trimmed by 8 bases and J by 5 bases, 18 bases remained unmatched.

The chain uses TRBV18 and TRBJ2-7; D is unclear. The CDR3 loop spans 12 amino acids. The germline CDR1 and CDR2 sequences are KGHSH and LQKENI. Trimming took 5 bases from V and 5 from J, leaving 10 bases between them. The DNA for the CDR3 is TGTGCCAGCTCAGACAACACCAACGAGCAGTACTTC. Its protein is CASSDNTNEQYF.

Comments on this clone: This is likely an artifact of a read error, given a far larger clone one base away. The V gene is TRBV5-1, the J gene TRBJ2-7; TRBD2 is a possible D gene (5 bases). There are 13 residues in the CDR3. Germline lookup yields CDR1 SGHRS and CDR2 YFSETQ. As DNA, the CDR3 is TGCGCCTGCAGCTGGGAGACCGCCTACGAGCAGTACTTC. As protein: CACSWETAYEQYF. Full variable domain (remainder filled in from reference TRBV5-1 and TRBJ2-7): KAGVTQTPRYLIKTRGQQVTLSCSPISGHRSVSWYQQTPGQGLQFLFEYFSETQRNKGNFPGRFSGRQFSNSRSEMNVSTLELGDSALYLCACSWETAYEQYFGPGTRLTVT.

The rearrangement links TRBV19 to TRBJ2-1; a possible D gene is TRBD2 (5 bases). CDR3 length: 11 residues. Germline CDR1 LNHDA, CDR2 SQIVND (reference sequence). The germline V and J ends were trimmed by 8 bases and 10 bases, with 12 bases remaining between them. The CDR3 protein is CASERSGEQFF. The DNA of the CDR3 is TGTGCCAGTGAGCGCTCGGGAGAGCAGTTCTTC.

This rearrangement joins TRBV4-2 to TRBJ2-6, with D unclear. Germline loops: CDR1 LGHNA, CDR2 YNFKEQ. The V gene lost 0 bases and the J gene lost 1 base, with 7 bases spanning the gap. This CDR3 comprises 16 residues. CDR3 nucleotides: TGTGCCAGCAGCCAAGATACTGGGTCTGGGGCCAACGTCCTGACTTTC. Its protein is CASSQDTGSGANVLTF.

This clone has only a few counts. The chain uses TRBV6-5 and TRBJ2-1; no reliable D call. There are 12 residues in the CDR3. Germline assignment: CDR1 MNHEY and CDR2 SVGAGI. Trimming took 7 bases from V and 7 from J, leaving 11 bases between them. The DNA of the CDR3 is TGTGCCAGCACAATCATTCGAAATGAGCAGTTCTTC. Protein product: CASTIIRNEQFF.

By sample share, this clone is medium-sized. The chain links TRBV10-1 to TRBJ2-7; D may be TRBD2 (6 bases). The CDR3 extends over 14 amino acids. V was shortened by 6 bases and J by 1 base, with 13 bases between the two germline ends. Germline V CDR1 and CDR2: WNHNN, SYGVQD (reference sequence). CDR3 sequence: CASSPGLRSYEQYF. The DNA for the CDR3 is TGCGCCAGCAGCCCGGGACTCCGATCCTACGAGCAGTACTTC.

V usage is TRBV14 and J usage is TRBJ2-3; tentative D call: TRBD1 (6 bases). V lost 4 bases to trimming and J lost 4 bases, with 15 bases between them. CDR1 SGHDN and CDR2 FVKESK come from the germline V gene. The CDR3 contains 15 residues. CDR3 loop: CASSRTVLRADTQYF. CDR3 coding DNA: TGTGCCAGCAGCCGGACAGTCCTGCGGGCAGATACGCAGTATTTT.

Only a few counts were recorded for this clone. A much more abundant neighbour one base away suggests this may be a read error. The chain employs TRBV2 and TRBJ1-2, with D unclear. The V gene's germline CDR1 is SNHLY and CDR2 FYNNEI. The CDR3 is 13 residues long. The CDR3 spells CASIWAEGYCYTF. The CDR3 DNA reads TGTGCCAGCATTTGGGCTGAGGGCTATTGCTACACCTTC.

By share, this clone ranks as medium-sized. The genes are TRBV7-3 and TRBJ2-3; maybe TRBD2 (6 bases). Trimming shortened V by 2 bases and J by 2 bases, and 14 bases separated the two germline ends. The CDR3 contains 16 residues. Germline V gives CDR1 SGHTA, CDR2 FQGTGA. CDR3 region: CASSLGSAGYTDTQYF. CDR3 nucleotides: TGTGCCAGCAGCTTAGGATCGGCGGGATACACAGATACGCAGTATTTT.

V and J are TRBV5-1 and TRBJ2-7; a possible D gene is TRBD1 (5 bases). The germline CDR1 and CDR2 sequences are SGHRS and YFSETQ. The CDR3 loop spans 14 amino acids. With 1 base removed from V and 5 bases from J, the gap between germline ends came to 13 bases. The CDR3 sequence: CASSLLAGKHEQYF. The CDR3 bases are TGCGCCAGCAGCTTGCTTGCAGGGAAGCACGAGCAGTACTTC.

This clone was seen only a few times. The genes are TRBV10-1 and TRBJ2-1; 8 nucleotides line up with TRBD1. This CDR3 has 14 amino acids. V trimming: 2 bases; J trimming: 7 bases; junction bases outside the gene matches: 4. Per the germline V gene, CDR1 is WNHNN and CDR2 is SYGVQD (reference sequence). The CDR3 sequence is CASSEQGARNEQFF. CDR3 nucleotides: TGCGCCAGCAGTGAGCAGGGGGCTAGGAATGAGCAGTTCTTC.

The chain recombines TRBV30 with TRBJ2-5; possibly TRBD1 for D (6 bases). CDR3 length equals 13 residues. CDR1 and CDR2 from the germline V gene are GTSNPN and SVGIG (reference sequence). V dropped 2 bases and J dropped 1 base, with 8 bases sitting between them. For the CDR3, the DNA is TGTGCCTGGAGTCAGGGGTCCCAAGAGACCCAGTACTTC. Translating gives CAWSQGSQETQYF.

The chain joins TRBV7-3 to TRBJ2-1; no firm D call. Trimming left V 5 bases short and J 2 bases short, with 10 bases between. CDR1 and CDR2 (germline): SGHTA, FQGTGA. The CDR3 is 14 residues long. The CDR3 is CASSPLRPYNEQFF. CDR3 nucleotide sequence: TGTGCCAGCAGCCCCCTCCGGCCCTACAATGAGCAGTTCTTC.

V usage is TRBV5-1 and J usage is TRBJ2-7, with D possibly TRBD1 on 5 matching bases. Trimming left V 4 bases short and J 8 bases short, with 13 bases between. The V gene's germline CDR1 is SGHRS and CDR2 YFSETQ. The CDR3 consists of 12 residues. CDR3 sequence reads: CASSLQGSKQYF. CDR3 bases: TGCGCCAGCAGCCTCCAGGGCTCTAAGCAGTACTTC. Drawing the rest from reference TRBV5-1 and TRBJ2-7, the complete variable domain is KAGVTQTPRYLIKTRGQQVTLSCSPISGHRSVSWYQQTPGQGLQFLFEYFSETQRNKGNFPGRFSGRQFSNSRSEMNVSTLELGDSALYLCASSLQGSKQYFGPGTRLTVT.

This clone was observed a handful of times. This chain joins TRBV29-1 and TRBJ2-5; 7 bases fit TRBD1. With V trimmed by 4 bases and J by 7 bases, 12 bases remained unmatched. The CDR3 runs to 14 residues. CDR1 SQVTM and CDR2 ANQGSEA come from the germline V gene. For the CDR3, the DNA is TGCAGCGTTGTAGATGACAGGGCCCCTGGGACCCAGTACTTC. This sequence encodes CSVVDDRAPGTQYF. Together with reference TRBV29-1 and TRBJ2-5, the CDR3 gives the full variable domain: SAVISQKPSRDICQRGTSLTIQCQVDSQVTMMFWYRQQPGQSLTLIATANQGSEATYESGFVIDKFPISRPNLTFSTLTVSNMSPEDSSIYLCSVVDDRAPGTQYFGPGTRLLVL.

This sequence joins TRBV12-2 and TRBJ2-1; the table's D call, TRBD2, was not checked against the DNA. TRBV12-2 is tagged as a pseudogene. There are 18 residues in the CDR3. Here the CDR3 reads CASRLATKGLAVYNEQFF. CDR3 coding DNA: TGTGCAAGTCGCTTAGCGACTAAGGGACTAGCGGTTTACAATGAGCAGTTCTTC.

V gene TRBV6-8 combines with J gene TRBJ2-5; D is perhaps TRBD1 (5 bases). This CDR3 is built from 14 residues. Germline V gene sequence: CDR1 MNHGY, CDR2 SAAAGT. V was clipped by 2 bases and J by 5 bases, with 12 bases between them. DNA of the CDR3: TGTGCCAGCAGTTACAGGGCAGGGCTGGAGACCCAGTACTTC. As protein: CASSYRAGLETQYF.

This rearrangement joins TRBV19 to TRBJ2-7; D unresolved. This CDR3 spans 15 amino acids. CDR1 and CDR2 (germline): LNHDA, SQIVND (reference sequence). V lost 3 bases to trimming and J lost 2 bases, with 14 bases between them. CDR3 sequence reads: CASSIVPGKTYEQYF. CDR3 nucleotides: TGTGCCAGTAGTATCGTTCCGGGCAAAACCTACGAGCAGTACTTC.

This clone occurred a few times. V gene TRBV19 combines with J gene TRBJ1-1, with 9 bases lining up with TRBD1. The V segment lost 10 bases and the J segment 1 base; nucleotides outside the gene matches: 10. The CDR3 extends over 15 amino acids. Per the germline V gene, CDR1 is LNHDA and CDR2 is SQIVND (reference sequence). As DNA, the CDR3 is TGTGCCACTATACCATTGGGACAGGGGAACACTGAAGCTTTCTTT. This gives the protein CATIPLGQGNTEAFF.